The present T cell receptor (beta chain) was sequenced within a study of CD8+CD57+ T cells in acquired aplastic anemia. Whole-study findings and limits: Around 29 shared CD8+ CDR3s appeared highly expressed within patients' immunodominant clones.

Genomic DNA acted as the template from which TCR beta VDJ combination and CDR3 sequence profiling were carried out. TCRdb passed the reads through MiXCR, listing each CDR3 protein once. Among roughly 170,000 distinct CDR3 sequences listed, 55% to 75% were seen once. V was clipped by 5 bases and J by 5 bases, with 13 bases between them. This CDR3 is 14 amino acids long. Germline loops: CDR1 SGHVS, CDR2 FNYEAQ. Comment on this clonotype: Its antigen is not identified.

The chain couples TRBV7-6 to TRBJ1-5; the D gene is possibly TRBD1 (6 bases). Input material: sorted CD4+, CD8+, or CD8+CD57+ T cells (not recorded which) from PBMCs. The sequence was obtained from a human donor in good health. The CDR3 nucleotides read TGTGCCAGCAGCACCGGGACACACGATCAGCCCCAGCATTTT. Residues: CASSTGTHDQPQHF.